Shown below are 20 T cell receptor beta chains from a single sample sequenced in a study of blood T cell repertoires in COVID-19. Method: immunoSEQ multiplex PCR; TCRdb's copy keeps in-frame clones and lacks some. The sample includes a few hundred thousand clones, 70% to 90% of them seen just once. The sequencing input was peripheral blood. These receptors were collected from a man younger than 35 with active or convalescent COVID-19.

The CDR3 spells CATKTGQMNTEAFF. The CDR3 coding sequence is TGTGCCACTAAAACGGGACAGATGAACACTGAAGCTTTCTTT. The rearrangement links TRBV19 to TRBJ1-1; 7 bases are shared with TRBD1. Germline CDR1 is LNHDA and CDR2 is SQIVND (reference sequence). Trimming cost V 10 bases and J 0 bases; bases outside gene matches: 8. The CDR3 covers 14 residues.

The CDR3 DNA reads TGTGCCAGCAGTTACCGGCTAGCGGGGGGCCGTTTTGAGACCCAGTACTTC. It translates to CASSYRLAGGRFETQYF. V gene TRBV6-2 or TRBV6-3 combines with J gene TRBJ2-5; 11 nucleotides align to TRBD2. Germline V gene lookup returns CDR1 MNHEY and CDR2 SVGEGT. The CDR3 extends over 17 amino acids. The ends lost 2 bases at V and 5 bases at J; junction bases unmatched: 10.

The chain has TRBV5-4 and TRBJ2-1; D is unresolved. Germline assignment: CDR1 SGHNT and CDR2 YYREEE (reference sequence). The CDR3 contains 13 residues. V was clipped by 4 bases and J by 0 bases, with 5 bases between them. CDR3 nucleotide sequence: TGTGCCAGCAGCCCAGACTCCTACAATGAGCAGTTCTTC. It yields the protein CASSPDSYNEQFF.

A single count supports this clone. The rearrangement joins TRBV5-1 to TRBJ2-3; TRBD1 might be the D (6 bases). The CDR3 totals 18 residues. Per the germline V gene, CDR1 is SGHRS and CDR2 is YFSETQ. Deletions cut 3 bases from V and 5 bases from J, with 25 bases between. The CDR3 DNA sequence: TGCGCCAGCAGCTCCGACTCCACCGGGACCGGCAGGGGAGATACGCAGTATTTT. This codes for CASSSDSTGTGRGDTQYF.

CDR3 nucleotides: TGTGCCAGCAGTTACTCATTTGCGGGGGCGAATGAGCAGTTCTTC. Amino acids: CASSYSFAGANEQFF. This chain uses TRBV6-5 with TRBJ2-1, with a possible D match to TRBD2 (7 bases). Trimming cost V 0 bases and J 7 bases, with 13 bases left between them. CDR1 is MNHEY and CDR2 is SVGAGI in the germline V gene. This CDR3 has 15 amino acids.

The V gene is TRBV10-1, the J gene TRBJ2-5, with D unresolved. CDR1 is WNHNN and CDR2 is SYGVQD in the germline V gene (reference sequence). The CDR3 extends over 13 amino acids. V was shortened by 0 bases and J by 5 bases, with 7 bases between the two germline ends. CDR3 region: CASSESGRETQYF. The CDR3 nucleotides read TGCGCCAGCAGTGAGTCGGGCAGGGAGACCCAGTACTTC.

At least ten counts were recorded for this clone. This sample includes further DNA sequences coding for the same CDR3. The J gene is TRBJ1-4, the V gene TRBV6-5; the D is unclear. This CDR3 region has 15 residues. Germline CDR1 is MNHEY and CDR2 is SVGAGI. V lost 0 bases, J lost 0 bases, and 5 bases lay in between. The CDR3 nucleotides are TGTGCCAGCAGTTACTCGAGGGCAACTAATGAAAAACTGTTTTTT. Amino acid sequence: CASSYSRATNEKLFF.

The gene calls are TRBV30 and TRBJ1-6; tentatively, D is TRBD1 (5 bases). Trimming cost V 0 bases and J 9 bases, with 12 bases left between them. The CDR3 contains 14 residues. Germline loops: CDR1 GTSNPN, CDR2 SVGIG (reference sequence). The CDR3 DNA is TGTGCCTGGAGTGTATCAGGGATTGGTTCACCCCTCCACTTT. Translation: CAWSVSGIGSPLHF.

V gene TRBV2 combines with J gene TRBJ2-1; 8 bases are a match to TRBD2. The CDR3 sequence is 13 residues long. With 2 bases clipped from V and 16 bases from J, the junction kept 10 bases outside the gene matches. CDR1 and CDR2 (germline): SNHLY, FYNNEI. The CDR3 reads CASSELGGLVSFF. Written as DNA, the CDR3 is TGTGCCAGCAGTGAATTGGGGGGACTAGTAAGCTTCTTC.

This chain connects TRBV5-1 to TRBJ2-7, with a weak D call TRBD1 (7 bases). The V gene's germline CDR1 is SGHRS and CDR2 YFSETQ. The CDR3 covers 12 residues. V lost 5 bases, J lost 6 bases, and 12 bases lay in between. The CDR3 nucleotides read TGCGCCAGCAGTTCTCAGGGGGGCGAGCAGTACTTC. Its protein product is CASSSQGGEQYF.

The rearrangement links TRBV10-2 to TRBJ2-7, with 7 bases aligning to TRBD2. Trimming removed 6 bases from V and 3 bases from J; junction bases left unmatched: 17. This CDR3 is 17 amino acids long. Looked up from germline, CDR1 is WSHSY and CDR2 is SAAADI. CDR3 coding DNA: TGCGCCAGCAGCGGCAACCCCGGGGGGACCTCCTACTACGAGCAGTACTTC. Translated, it gives CASSGNPGGTSYYEQYF.

This CDR3 is CASGRTGGGYGYTF. DNA for the CDR3: TGTGCTAGTGGACGGACAGGGGGCGGCTATGGCTACACCTTC. The chain joins TRBV12-5 to TRBJ1-2; TRBD1 aligns across 11 bases. The CDR3 sequence is 14 residues long. Germline trimming cut 6 bases from V and 4 bases from J; bases unmatched to any gene: 4. CDR1 is LGHNT and CDR2 is FRNRAP in the germline V gene.

The rearrangement links TRBV21-1 to TRBJ1-1; TRBD1 is the table's D call, not checked against the DNA. TRBV21-1 counts as a pseudogene. The CDR3 is 12 amino acids. CDR3: CASSKSRAGAFF. CDR3 bases: TGTGCCAGCAGCAAAAGCAGGGCAGGAGCTTTCTTT.

J is TRBJ2-1 and V is TRBV4-1, with 9 positions matching TRBD1. There are 17 residues in the CDR3. CDR1 and CDR2 from the germline V gene are MGHRA and YSYEKL. V shed 4 bases, J shed 6 bases, and the junction held 13 bases outside the gene matches. CDR3 DNA: TGCGCCAGCAGCCCACCTTCCGGGACAGGGAGGTTCAATGAGCAGTTCTTC. It translates to CASSPPSGTGRFNEQFF.

This clone was found a few times. J is TRBJ2-5 and V is TRBV29-1, with D unresolved. This CDR3 is built from 12 residues. The germline gives CDR1 SQVTM, CDR2 ANQGSEA. V lost 4 bases and J lost 4, with 10 bases in between. The CDR3 sequence: CSVGANGETQYF. The CDR3 coding sequence is TGCAGCGTTGGGGCGAACGGAGAGACCCAGTACTTC. Looking up the rest from reference TRBV29-1 and TRBJ2-5 gives the full variable domain: SAVISQKPSRDICQRGTSLTIQCQVDSQVTMMFWYRQQPGQSLTLIATANQGSEATYESGFVIDKFPISRPNLTFSTLTVSNMSPEDSSIYLCSVGANGETQYFGPGTRLLVL.

The chain uses TRBV24-1 and TRBJ1-2; D call uncertain. V gave up 9 bases and J gave up 0 bases, with 16 bases separating them. Germline V gene data show CDR1 as KGHDR and CDR2 as SFDVKD. The CDR3 sequence is 15 residues long. In DNA form, the CDR3 reads TGTGCCACCTATGGGCTCGACAAAGCTAACTATGGCTACACCTTC. It yields the protein CATYGLDKANYGYTF.

The table lists this clone with a few counts. The chain recombines TRBV6-2 or TRBV6-3 with TRBJ2-1; 9 positions agree with TRBD2. V lost 2 bases, J lost 3 bases, and 5 bases stayed unmatched. Germline CDR1 and CDR2: MNHEY and SVGEGT. This CDR3 spans 16 amino acids. The CDR3 DNA reads as TGTGCCAGCAGTTACGGTCTAGCGGGACTCTACAATGAGCAGTTCTTC. Translated, it gives CASSYGLAGLYNEQFF.

CDR3: CASRPRVSTDTQYF. DNA of the CDR3: TGTGCCAGCAGACCTCGAGTGAGCACAGATACGCAGTATTTT. This chain uses TRBV28 with TRBJ2-3; D gene ambiguous. V was trimmed by 6 bases and J by 0 bases, leaving 10 bases between them. The CDR3 contains 14 residues. Germline CDR1 is MDHEN and CDR2 is SYDVKM.

The chain employs TRBV28 and TRBJ2-1; 11 bases match TRBD1. CDR1 and CDR2 from the germline V gene are MDHEN and SYDVKM. Trimming removed 5 bases from V and 8 bases from J; junction bases left unmatched: 14. The CDR3 spans 17 residues. CDR3 sequence reads: CASSPGQGAIMRDEQFF. CDR3 bases: TGTGCCAGCAGTCCAGGACAGGGGGCAATTATGAGGGATGAGCAGTTCTTC.

V gene TRBV21-1 combines with J gene TRBJ2-7; the table's D call, TRBD2, has no DNA check behind it. TRBV21-1 is tagged as a pseudogene. The CDR3 contains 18 residues. The CDR3 protein is CASSKKSKAGGRKHEQYF. CDR3 coding DNA: TGTGCCAGCAGCAAAAAATCGAAAGCGGGGGGACGGAAGCACGAGCAGTACTTC.